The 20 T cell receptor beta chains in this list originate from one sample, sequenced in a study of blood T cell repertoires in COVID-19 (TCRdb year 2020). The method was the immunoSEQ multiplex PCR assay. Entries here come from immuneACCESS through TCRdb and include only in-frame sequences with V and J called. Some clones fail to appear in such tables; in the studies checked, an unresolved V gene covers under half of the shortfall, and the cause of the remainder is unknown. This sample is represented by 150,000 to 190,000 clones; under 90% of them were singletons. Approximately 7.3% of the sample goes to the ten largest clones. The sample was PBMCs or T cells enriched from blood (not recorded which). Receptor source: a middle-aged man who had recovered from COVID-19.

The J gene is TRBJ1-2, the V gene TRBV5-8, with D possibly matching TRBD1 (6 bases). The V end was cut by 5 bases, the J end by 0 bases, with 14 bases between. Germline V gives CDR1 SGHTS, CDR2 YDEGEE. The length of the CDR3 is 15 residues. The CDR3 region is CASRLGGPSNYGYTF. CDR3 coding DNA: TGTGCCAGCAGGCTAGGGGGTCCCTCTAACTATGGCTACACCTTC.

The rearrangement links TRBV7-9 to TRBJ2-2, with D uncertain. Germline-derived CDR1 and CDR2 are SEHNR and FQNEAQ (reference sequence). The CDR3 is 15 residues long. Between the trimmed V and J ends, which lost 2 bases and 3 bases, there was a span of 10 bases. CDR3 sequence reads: CASSLSLPDTGELFF. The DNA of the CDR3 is TGTGCCAGCAGCTTATCCCTGCCGGACACCGGGGAGCTGTTTTTT. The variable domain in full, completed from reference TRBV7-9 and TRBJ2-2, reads DTGVSQNPRHKITKRGQNVTFRCDPISEHNRLYWYRQTLGQGPEFLTYFQNEAQLEKSRLLSDRFSAERPKGSFSTLEIQRTEQGDSAMYLCASSLSLPDTGELFFGEGSRLTVL.

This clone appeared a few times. The CDR3 DNA is TGTGCCAGCAGCCAAGACGGGATCCCGGACAGGGGGAAGAGTTCACCCCTCCACTTT. Encoded protein: CASSQDGIPDRGKSSPLHF. The chain employs TRBV4-2 and TRBJ1-6; TRBD1 matches 10 bases. The germline V gene has CDR1 LGHNA and CDR2 YNFKEQ. The V gene end was trimmed by 0 bases and the J gene end by 9 bases; junction bases not matched to a gene: 14. The CDR3 sequence is 19 residues long.

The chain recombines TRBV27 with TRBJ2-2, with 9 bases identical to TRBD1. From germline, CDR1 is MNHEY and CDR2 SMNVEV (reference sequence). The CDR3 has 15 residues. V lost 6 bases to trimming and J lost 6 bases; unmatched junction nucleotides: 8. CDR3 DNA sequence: TGTGCCAGCAGGCCGGGACAGGGTGGCCCCGGGGAGCTGTTTTTT. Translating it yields CASRPGQGGPGELFF.

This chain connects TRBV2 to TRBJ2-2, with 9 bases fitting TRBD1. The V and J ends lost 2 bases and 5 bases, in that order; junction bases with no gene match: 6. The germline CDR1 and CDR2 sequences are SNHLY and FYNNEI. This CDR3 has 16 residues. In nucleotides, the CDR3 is TGTGCCAGCAGTGAAAGGGGGACAGGGAAGACCGGGGAGCTGTTTTTT. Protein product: CASSERGTGKTGELFF.

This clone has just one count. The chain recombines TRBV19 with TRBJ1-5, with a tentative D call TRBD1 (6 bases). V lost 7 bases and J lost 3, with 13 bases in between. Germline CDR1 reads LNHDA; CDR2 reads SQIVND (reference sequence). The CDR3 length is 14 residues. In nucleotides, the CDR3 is TGTGCCAGTACGCGGACAGCGACCAATCAGCCCCAGCATTTT. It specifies CASTRTATNQPQHF.

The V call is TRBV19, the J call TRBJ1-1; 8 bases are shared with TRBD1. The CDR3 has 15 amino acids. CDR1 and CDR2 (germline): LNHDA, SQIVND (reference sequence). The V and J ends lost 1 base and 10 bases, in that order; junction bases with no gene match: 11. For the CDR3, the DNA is TGTGCCAGTAGTATAGTCAACAGGGGGAGTTTAGGAGCTTTCTTT. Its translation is CASSIVNRGSLGAFF.

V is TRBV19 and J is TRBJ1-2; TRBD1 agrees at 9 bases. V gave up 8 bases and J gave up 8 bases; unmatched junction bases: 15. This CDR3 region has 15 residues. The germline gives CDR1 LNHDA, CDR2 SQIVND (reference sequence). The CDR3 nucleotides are TGTGCCAGTGGACAGGACAGGGGTGATCTGGGGGGCTACACCTTC. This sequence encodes CASGQDRGDLGGYTF.

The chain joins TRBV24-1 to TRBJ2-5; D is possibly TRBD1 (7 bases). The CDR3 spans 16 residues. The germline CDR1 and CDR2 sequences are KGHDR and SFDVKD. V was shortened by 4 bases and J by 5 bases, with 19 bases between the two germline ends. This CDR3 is CATSDPKQGRRETQYF. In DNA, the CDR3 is TGTGCCACCAGTGACCCCAAACAGGGGAGGCGGGAGACCCAGTACTTC.

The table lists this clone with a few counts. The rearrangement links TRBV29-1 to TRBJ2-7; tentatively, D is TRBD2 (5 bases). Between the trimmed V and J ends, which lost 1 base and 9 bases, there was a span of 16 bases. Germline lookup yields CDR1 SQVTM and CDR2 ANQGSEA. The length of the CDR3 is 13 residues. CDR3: CSVEGNSAGRQYF. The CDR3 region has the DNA TGCAGCGTTGAAGGGAACAGCGCGGGCAGGCAGTACTTC.

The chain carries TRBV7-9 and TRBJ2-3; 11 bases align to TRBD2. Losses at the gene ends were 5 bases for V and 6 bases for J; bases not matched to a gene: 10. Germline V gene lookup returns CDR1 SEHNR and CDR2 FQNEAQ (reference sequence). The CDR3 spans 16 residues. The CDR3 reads CASSVSGGVSSDTQYF. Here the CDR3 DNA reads TGTGCCAGCAGCGTTAGCGGGGGGGTGTCCTCGGATACGCAGTATTTT.

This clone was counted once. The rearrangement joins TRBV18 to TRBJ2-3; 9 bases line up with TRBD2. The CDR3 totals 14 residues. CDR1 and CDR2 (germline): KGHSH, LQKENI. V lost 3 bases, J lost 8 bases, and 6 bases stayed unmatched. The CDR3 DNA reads TGTGCCAGCTCACCCGGGACTAGCCGGGTTACGCAGTATTTT. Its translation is CASSPGTSRVTQYF.

The CDR3 sequence is CAWSFTGFNSPLHF. For the CDR3, the DNA is TGTGCCTGGAGTTTCACAGGGTTTAATTCACCCCTCCACTTT. The chain recombines TRBV30 with TRBJ1-6; TRBD1 might be the D (6 bases). The CDR3 contains 14 residues. Trimming left V 2 bases short and J 6 bases short, with 11 bases between. The germline gives CDR1 GTSNPN, CDR2 SVGIG (reference sequence).

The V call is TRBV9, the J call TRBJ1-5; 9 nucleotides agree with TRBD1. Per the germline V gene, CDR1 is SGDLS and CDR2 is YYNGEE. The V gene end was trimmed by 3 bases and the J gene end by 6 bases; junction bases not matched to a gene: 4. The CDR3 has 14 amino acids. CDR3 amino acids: CASSATGGVQPQHF. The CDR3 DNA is TGTGCCAGCAGCGCAACAGGGGGCGTTCAGCCCCAGCATTTT.

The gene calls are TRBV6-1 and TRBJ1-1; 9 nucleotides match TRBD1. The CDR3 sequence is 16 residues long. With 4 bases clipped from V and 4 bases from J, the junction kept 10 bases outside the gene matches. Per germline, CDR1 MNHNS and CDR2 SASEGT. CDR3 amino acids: CASSVGTGLPSTEAFF. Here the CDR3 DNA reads TGTGCCAGCAGTGTGGGGACAGGGCTGCCTTCCACTGAAGCTTTCTTT.

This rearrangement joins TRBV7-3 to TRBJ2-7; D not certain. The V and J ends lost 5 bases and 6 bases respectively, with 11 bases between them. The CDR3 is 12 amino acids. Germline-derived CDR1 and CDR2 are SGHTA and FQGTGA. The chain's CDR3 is CASSLGSGEQYF. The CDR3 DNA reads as TGTGCCAGCAGCCTTGGGTCGGGCGAGCAGTACTTC.

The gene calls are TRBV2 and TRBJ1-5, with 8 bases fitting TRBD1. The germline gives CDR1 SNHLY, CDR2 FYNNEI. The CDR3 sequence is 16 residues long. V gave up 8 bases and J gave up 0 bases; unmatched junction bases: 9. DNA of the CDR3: TGTGCCAGCGGCCCTACAGGGGGGTATAGCAATCAGCCCCAGCATTTT. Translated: CASGPTGGYSNQPQHF.

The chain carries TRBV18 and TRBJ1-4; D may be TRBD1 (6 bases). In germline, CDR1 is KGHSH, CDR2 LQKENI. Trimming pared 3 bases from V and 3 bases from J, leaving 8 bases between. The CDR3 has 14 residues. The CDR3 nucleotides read TGTGCCAGCTCACCCAACAGGGCTAATGAAAAACTGTTTTTT. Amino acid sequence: CASSPNRANEKLFF.

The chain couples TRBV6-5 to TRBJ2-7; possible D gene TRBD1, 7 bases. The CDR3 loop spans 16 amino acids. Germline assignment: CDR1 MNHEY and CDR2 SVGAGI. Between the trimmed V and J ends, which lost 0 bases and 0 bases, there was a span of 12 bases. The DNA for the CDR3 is TGTGCCAGCAGTTACTCTGCGGGACAGCCCTCCTACGAGCAGTACTTC. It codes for CASSYSAGQPSYEQYF.

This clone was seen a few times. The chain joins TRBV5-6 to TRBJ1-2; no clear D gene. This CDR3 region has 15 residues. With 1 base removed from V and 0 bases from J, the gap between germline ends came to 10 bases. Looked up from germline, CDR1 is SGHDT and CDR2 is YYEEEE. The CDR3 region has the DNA TGTGCCAGCAGCTTGATGAGGGTACCTAACTATGGCTACACCTTC. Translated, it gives CASSLMRVPNYGYTF.